This T cell receptor beta chain was obtained from a study of blood T cell repertoires in COVID-19 (TCRdb year 2020). General notes on the study: Samples from collaborators originated in the United States, Italy and Spain and spanned both the acute and convalescent phases of COVID-19. Subjects who had been exposed to COVID-19, were actively infected with it, or had recovered from it provided the deeply sampled blood TCRbeta repertoires that made up the dataset. The material from the prospective study consisted of cDNA or gDNA derived from T cells, B-cell-depleted T cells, or PBMCs. The repertoires were released in a freely available public database intended as a resource for research on the immune response to SARS-CoV-2. Where available, HLA class I and class II types were obtained from metadata supplied by the sample provider rather than from assay-based typing. Sample metadata almost always included a de-identified subject ID, COVID-19 status, age in years and sex. The samples were drawn from the first 160 participants of the ongoing ImmuneRACE study and from over a thousand subjects provided by 6 global collaborators. General findings and caveats noted by the study authors: How much clinical and demographic metadata was included differed by source and by participant, and the metadata was provided uncurated.

This clone was detected a few times. What this receptor recognizes is not known. Base-call qualities are not available, and no considerably larger clone is one nucleotide away. Per the germline V gene (reference sequence), MNHEY is the CDR1 and SMNVEV is the CDR2. The CDR3 numbers 16 residues from cysteine through phenylalanine. Left in the record is the CDR3 DNA by itself, 48 bases read in frame from the first base. Clipping removes 6 bases from V and 5 bases from J, with 13 as the unmatched junction base count. One collaborating source in Seattle enrolled patients while the patients were actively infected and followed the patients over time throughout the course of disease. Whole blood was collected in K2EDTA tubes by collaborating institutions according to the institutions' own protocols. Collaborator samples were shipped for TCRbeta analysis as frozen whole blood, isolated PBMCs, or DNA extracted from either sample type.

TCRbeta CDR3 regions were amplified from genomic DNA by means of the immunoSEQ Assay, a bias-controlled multiplex PCR. In the paper's pipeline: The number of nucleated cells in each sample was estimated from the amplification of reference gene primers within the assay. To quantify the absolute abundance of each unique TCRbeta CDR3 rearrangement, sequence reads were collapsed and filtered. For each sample, productive Simpson clonality was calculated as the square root of Simpson's diversity index over productive rearrangements. TCRdb took this table from immuneACCESS and kept in-frame rearrangements with V and J called. Such tables lack part of the clones; where checked against another copy, unresolved V genes explain under half of the gap, and the rest is unexplained. V, J and clone size are taken as reported in that table, and D and trimming were inferred from the DNA itself. Within this sample are some 180,000 clones, with approximately 88% of them counted one time only. The biggest ten clones account for around 6.7% of the sample.

The receptor comes from a middle-aged woman with COVID-19, enrolled during active disease. The sample was peripheral blood. The chain links TRBV27 with TRBJ2-7; 10 bases in the middle match TRBD1. The CDR3 region: CASSHVVGTGDNEQYF. The nucleotides read TGTGCCAGCAGCCACGTTGTAGGGACAGGGGATAACGAGCAGTACTTC.